Following are 14 T cell receptor beta chains from one sample sequenced in a study of blood T cell repertoires in COVID-19. Clones were read by immunoSEQ multiplex PCR, and TCRdb kept only the in-frame ones, dropping some. Of some 100,000 clones in the sample, 84% were seen once. The source material was peripheral blood. Receptors were obtained from a woman aged 45-60 years with acute or convalescent COVID-19.

The count of this clone is one. The CDR3 DNA reads TGTGCCTGGAGTGTAAACAGGGGGAGCTATGGCTACACCTTC. The encoded protein is CAWSVNRGSYGYTF. The rearrangement links TRBV30 to TRBJ1-2, with 8 bases lining up with TRBD1. The ends lost 0 bases at V and 4 bases at J; junction bases unmatched: 4. CDR3 length: 14 amino acids. CDR1 is GTSNPN and CDR2 is SVGIG in the germline V gene (reference sequence).

This clone was counted once. This chain uses TRBV30 with TRBJ1-1; tentatively, D is TRBD1 (6 bases). The CDR3 length is 14 residues. The ends were cut back, 4 bases at V and 5 bases at J, with 17 bases in the middle. The germline CDR1 and CDR2 sequences are GTSNPN and SVGIG (reference sequence). CDR3 DNA: TGTGCCTGGACCCTAAAAGGGGGGGGGACTGAAGCTTTCTTT. Amino acids: CAWTLKGGGTEAFF.

This clone occurred a few times. The chain combines TRBV18 with TRBJ2-2; TRBD1 might be the D (5 bases). Trimming stripped 4 bases from V and 6 bases from J, with 6 bases between. This CDR3 contains 12 residues. CDR1 KGHSH and CDR2 LQKENI come from the germline V gene. As DNA, the CDR3 is TGTGCCAGCTCACAGGGGCCCGGGGAGCTGTTTTTT. It yields the protein CASSQGPGELFF.

This rearrangement joins TRBV5-1 to TRBJ1-4; 9 nucleotides align to TRBD1. The CDR3 runs to 15 residues. Germline CDR1 and CDR2: SGHRS and YFSETQ. V lost 0 bases and J lost 7; bases outside the gene matches: 4. CDR3 region: CASSLAGTGSEKLFF. The CDR3 DNA reads TGCGCCAGCAGCTTGGCCGGGACAGGGTCTGAAAAACTGTTTTTT.

J is TRBJ2-7 and V is TRBV6-6; a weak D match, TRBD1 (5 bases). Deletions cut 0 bases from V and 0 bases from J, with 9 bases between. The germline gives CDR1 MNHNY, CDR2 SVGAGI (reference sequence). This CDR3 region has 15 residues. CDR3 protein: CASSYSIQVSYEQYF. The CDR3 nucleotides read TGTGCCAGCAGTTACTCGATACAGGTCTCCTACGAGCAGTACTTC.

CDR3 protein: CASSSYGDSNQPQHF. CDR3 DNA sequence: TGTGCCAGCAGCTCTTACGGGGATAGCAATCAGCCCCAGCATTTT. This chain uses TRBV7-2 with TRBJ1-5; D call uncertain. The CDR3 extends over 15 amino acids. Germline loops: CDR1 SGHTA, CDR2 FQGNSA. The V end lost 4 bases, the J end lost 0 bases, and 10 bases lay between the germline ends.

This sequence joins TRBV6-5 and TRBJ1-2, with 8 bases aligning to TRBD1. This CDR3 is 13 amino acids long. CDR1 is MNHEY, CDR2 SVGAGI, per germline. Trimming took 4 bases from V and 4 from J; bases not matched to a gene: 2. The CDR3 spells CASSSRGPYGYTF. CDR3 sequence (DNA): TGTGCCAGCAGTTCCAGGGGGCCCTATGGCTACACCTTC.

The chain is built from TRBV5-1 and TRBJ1-4; D unclear. The CDR3 extends over 16 amino acids. V lost 4 bases to trimming and J lost 0 bases, with 13 bases between them. CDR1 and CDR2 from the germline V gene are SGHRS and YFSETQ. The CDR3 reads CASSPAPYSTNEKLFF. The CDR3 DNA follows: TGCGCCAGCAGCCCCGCCCCCTATTCAACTAATGAAAAACTGTTTTTT.

The chain is built from TRBV29-1 and TRBJ1-1; 8 bases align to TRBD1. The trim removed 7 bases at V and 4 bases at J, leaving 8 bases unmatched. This CDR3 comprises 13 residues. Germline assignment: CDR1 SQVTM and CDR2 ANQGSEA. For the CDR3, the DNA is TGCAGCGGGACAGGGAAAATCGGCACTGAAGCTTTCTTT. Translating it yields CSGTGKIGTEAFF.

This clone has only one observation. This rearrangement joins TRBV27 to TRBJ2-7; TRBD1 matches at 9 bases. The V gene end was trimmed by 5 bases and the J gene end by 6 bases; junction bases not matched to a gene: 8. CDR1 and CDR2 (germline): MNHEY, SMNVEV (reference sequence). This CDR3 is built from 14 residues. In DNA, the CDR3 is TGTGCCAGCAGTCTCCTGGGGACAGGGACCGAGCAGTACTTC. Translating gives CASSLLGTGTEQYF.

The chain employs TRBV2 and TRBJ1-1; D gene uncertain. V lost 2 bases and J 4 bases, leaving 14 bases between the germline ends. Germline CDR1 SNHLY, CDR2 FYNNEI. The CDR3 has 15 amino acids. CDR3 loop: CASSESGVGLTEAFF. In DNA, the CDR3 is TGTGCCAGCAGTGAATCGGGAGTAGGGCTCACTGAAGCTTTCTTT.

The V gene is TRBV7-9, the J gene TRBJ1-1, with D tentatively TRBD1 (5 bases). Germline CDR1 and CDR2: SEHNR and FQNEAQ (reference sequence). The CDR3 covers 14 residues. V shed 8 bases and J shed 8 bases, with 21 bases lying between them. The CDR3 loop is CASSLGGSGAEAFF. The CDR3 region has the DNA TGTGCCAGCTCCTTGGGGGGGAGCGGGGCGGAAGCTTTCTTT.

V usage is TRBV6-2 or TRBV6-3 and J usage is TRBJ1-2, with TRBD1 identical over 7 bases. With V trimmed by 5 bases and J by 5 bases, 11 bases remained unmatched. CDR1 is MNHEY and CDR2 is SVGEGT in the germline V gene. CDR3 length: 15 amino acids. In nucleotides, the CDR3 is TGTGCCAGCAGTCTCGACAGGGAAGGGACTTATGGCTACACCTTC. It translates to CASSLDREGTYGYTF.

This clone was observed a single time. The chain uses TRBV6-6 and TRBJ1-4; 7 nucleotides match TRBD1. Germline CDR1 and CDR2: MNHNY and SVGAGI (reference sequence). Unmatched junction bases numbered 8, after V lost 6 bases and J lost 4 bases. This CDR3 is built from 15 residues. DNA for the CDR3: TGTGCCAGCAGACAGGGGCTGGGATTTAATGAAAAACTGTTTTTT. It yields the protein CASRQGLGFNEKLFF.